Below are 13 T cell receptor beta chains sequenced from a single sample in a study of blood T cells in healthy people across ages. Primers used in a second PCR of about 7 to 12 cycles were a sample-barcoded 5' primer and a J-beta primer mix. One entry per CDR3 protein, called by TCRdb with MiXCR from the 5' RACE reads. The table includes around 1.5 million distinct CDR3 sequences, 59% detected once. The sample taken for sequencing was blood. These receptors all come from a man between 18 and 35 years old in good health.

This clonotype appeared a few times. The chain carries TRBV12-3 or TRBV12-4 and TRBJ1-6, with D perhaps TRBD1 (5 bases). This CDR3 comprises 13 residues. The V end lost 5 bases, the J end lost 10 bases, and 12 bases lay between the germline ends. The CDR3, as DNA: TGTGCCAGCAGTGACTCAGGGAAATCACCCCTCCACTTT. Its protein is CASSDSGKSPLHF.

This chain's CDR3 is CASSLAAPGTYEQYF. The CDR3 nucleotides are TGTGCCAGCAGTTTGGCAGCTCCGGGGACCTACGAGCAGTACTTC. The J gene is TRBJ2-7, the V gene TRBV12-3 or TRBV12-4, with D perhaps TRBD2 (5 bases). The CDR3 covers 15 residues. V lost 3 bases, J lost 2 bases, and 14 bases lay in between.

The V gene is TRBV7-9, the J gene TRBJ1-1; D call uncertain. Germline lookup yields CDR1 SEHNR and CDR2 FQNEAQ (reference sequence). V shed 2 bases and J shed 2 bases, with 18 bases lying between them. CDR3 length: 17 amino acids. As DNA, the CDR3 is TGTGCCAGCAGCTTAAATTTCTTTGGGCTCTCTAACACTGAAGCTTTCTTT. Residues: CASSLNFFGLSNTEAFF.

The chain carries TRBV20-1 and TRBJ2-1, with D unresolved. Germline CDR1 is DFQATT and CDR2 is SNEGSKA (reference sequence). V lost 2 bases to trimming and J lost 0 bases, with 8 bases between them. The CDR3 loop spans 14 amino acids. Written as DNA, the CDR3 is TGCAGTGCTAGATTCGGGCGCTCCTACAATGAGCAGTTCTTC. Translating gives CSARFGRSYNEQFF.

This clonotype has a handful of counts. V is TRBV28 and J is TRBJ2-3, with 11 bases matching TRBD2. The CDR3 extends over 17 amino acids. The germline gives CDR1 MDHEN, CDR2 SYDVKM. The V segment lost 2 bases and the J segment 2 bases; nucleotides outside the gene matches: 6. This CDR3 is CASSLASGGTTTDTQYF. In DNA form, the CDR3 reads TGTGCCAGCAGTTTAGCTAGCGGGGGGACTACCACAGATACGCAGTATTTT.

The V call is TRBV27, the J call TRBJ2-5; D gene unclear. Gene TRBJ2-7 matches the end of the DNA better, so the J call may be wrong. Germline assignment: CDR1 MNHEY and CDR2 SMNVEV (reference sequence). CDR3 length: 13 residues. CDR3 protein: CASSLSLGNEQYF. The DNA of the CDR3 is TGTGCCAGCAGTTTATCTTTGGGAAACGAGCAGTACTTC.

A note on this clonotype: A read error may produce the germline difference seen at one junction end. This rearrangement joins TRBV6-4 to TRBJ2-3; tentative D call: TRBD2 (5 bases). CDR3 size: 14 residues. Germline V gene data show CDR1 as MRHNA and CDR2 as SNTAGT. CDR3 sequence (DNA): TGTACCAGCAGTGAGGGCGGGAGCACAGATACGCAGTATTTT. It translates to CTSSEGGSTDTQYF.

This clonotype has a handful of counts. The gene calls are TRBV13 and TRBJ2-5; no definite D call. The germline V and J ends were trimmed by 0 bases and 2 bases, with 19 bases remaining between them. The CDR3 runs 18 residues. Germline-derived CDR1 and CDR2 are PRHDT and FYEKMQ (reference sequence). This CDR3 is CASSLGPPSSPSQETQYF. In DNA form, the CDR3 reads TGTGCCAGCAGCTTAGGACCGCCCTCGAGCCCCTCACAAGAGACCCAGTACTTC.

V and J are TRBV18 and TRBJ1-2; 7 bases align to TRBD1. From germline, CDR1 is KGHSH and CDR2 LQKENI. This CDR3 has 15 amino acids. After removal of 3 bases from V and 6 bases from J, the junction contained 10 bases not matched to a gene. CDR3 nucleotide sequence: TGTGCCAGCTCACCTACCTTGGGACAGCGAGATGGCTACACCTTC. Protein sequence: CASSPTLGQRDGYTF.

The chain joins TRBV4-1 to TRBJ2-7; D is possibly TRBD1 (6 bases). The CDR3 is 15 amino acids. CDR1 is MGHRA and CDR2 is YSYEKL in the germline V gene. V gave up 0 bases and J gave up 4 bases, with 13 bases separating them. CDR3 loop: CASSQEGTPYYEQYF. The CDR3 coding sequence is TGCGCCAGCAGCCAAGAAGGGACACCTTATTACGAGCAGTACTTC.

The rearrangement links TRBV2 to TRBJ2-5, with D possibly TRBD2 on 6 matching bases. The germline gives CDR1 SNHLY, CDR2 FYNNEI. The CDR3 length is 13 residues. V gave up 8 bases and J gave up 5 bases, with 15 bases separating them. CDR3: CASGQLARETQYF. The CDR3 DNA follows: TGTGCCAGCGGACAACTAGCTCGCGAGACCCAGTACTTC.

The chain carries TRBV15 and TRBJ2-1; no firm D call. The germline V and J ends were trimmed by 0 bases and 9 bases, with 18 bases remaining between them. This CDR3 comprises 16 residues. CDR1 is LNHNV and CDR2 is YYDKDF in the germline V gene (reference sequence). The CDR3 DNA reads TGTGCCACCAGCAGAGACGCATTCGACTTGCATGCTGAGCAGTTCTTC. Its translation is CATSRDAFDLHAEQFF.

V and J are TRBV6-5 and TRBJ2-7; 8 positions agree with TRBD2. This CDR3 is 14 amino acids long. The V segment lost 2 bases and the J segment 3 bases; nucleotides outside the gene matches: 3. The germline gives CDR1 MNHEY, CDR2 SVGAGI. CDR3 residues: CASSYAGGVYEQYF. CDR3 sequence (DNA): TGTGCCAGCAGTTACGCGGGGGGTGTCTACGAGCAGTACTTC.